Below, one TCR beta chain is given with its context. Its antigen is undetermined. Profiling relied on immunoSEQ multiplex PCR, and the TCRdb table lists in-frame clones only, not all of them. The sample has about 82,000 clones, 85% to 95% seen once; the top ten hold 0.6% to 0.7%. The donors formed part of the approximately 120-subject validation cohort, distinct from the roughly 700-subject first cohort. The sample belongs to a study of cytomegalovirus exposure and HLA in healthy donors. Overall study results and limits: Clusters of TCRs from the first cohort tended to co-occur in the 90 to 150 validation repertoires (as a later analysis found).

V was cut by 5 bases and J by 6 bases, with 7 bases left in between. CDR1 and CDR2 from the germline V gene are SGHNT and YENEEA. The CDR3 has 11 residues. The V and J genes are TRBV11-3 and TRBJ1-2, with D unclear. This clonotype was obtained from a woman younger than 30 in good health and CMV-seronegative. The material sequenced was PBMCs. The CDR3: CASSGQNGYTF. CDR3 in DNA: TGTGCCAGCAGCGGCCAGAATGGCTACACCTTC.